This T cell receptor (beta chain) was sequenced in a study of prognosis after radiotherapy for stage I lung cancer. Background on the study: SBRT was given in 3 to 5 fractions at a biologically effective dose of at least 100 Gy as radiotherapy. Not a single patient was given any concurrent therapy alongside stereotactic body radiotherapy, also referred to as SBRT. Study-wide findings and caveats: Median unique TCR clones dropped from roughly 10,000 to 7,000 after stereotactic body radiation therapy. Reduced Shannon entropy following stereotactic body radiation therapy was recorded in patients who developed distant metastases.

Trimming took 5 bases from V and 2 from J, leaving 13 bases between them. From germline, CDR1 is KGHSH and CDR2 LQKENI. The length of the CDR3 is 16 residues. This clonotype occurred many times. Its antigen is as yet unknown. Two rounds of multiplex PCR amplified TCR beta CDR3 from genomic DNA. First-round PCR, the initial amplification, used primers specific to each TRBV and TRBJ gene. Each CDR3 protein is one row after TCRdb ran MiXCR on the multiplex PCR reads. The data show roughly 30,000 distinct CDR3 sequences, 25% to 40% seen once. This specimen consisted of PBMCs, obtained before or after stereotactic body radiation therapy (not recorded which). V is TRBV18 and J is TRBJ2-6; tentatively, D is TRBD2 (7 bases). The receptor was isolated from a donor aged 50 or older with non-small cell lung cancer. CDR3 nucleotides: TGTGCCAGCTCAGGAGGGGGGGCCACTGGGGCCAACGTCCTGACTTTC. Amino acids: CASSGGGATGANVLTF.